This T cell receptor beta chain was identified during a study of T cells in Graves' hyperthyroidism and ophthalmopathy. Deletions cut 10 bases from V and 1 base from J, with 10 bases between. The germline V gene encodes CDR1 MDHEN and CDR2 SYDVKM. The CDR3 extends over 12 amino acids. In its sample, this clonotype was seen many times. TCR beta CDR3 sequences were amplified from RNA transcripts. The TCR CDR3 was amplified in a first-round RT-PCR using the HTBI primer set. Each CDR3 protein gets one entry after TCRdb re-called the multiplex PCR reads with MiXCR. In the table there are roughly 560,000 distinct CDR3 sequences, roughly 15% of which are singletons.

The source is a middle-aged woman with Graves' ophthalmopathy. Sequencing was performed on blood. This chain uses TRBV28 with TRBJ2-5; no clear D. CDR3: CATADLQETQYF. For the CDR3, the DNA is TGTGCCACTGCGGACCTCCAAGAGACCCAGTACTTC.